This T cell receptor (beta chain) was retrieved from a study of tumor and adjacent non-tumor tissue in lung cancer. Turning to the study itself: The patients, approximately 9 men and 5 women, were about 30 to 85 with stage I to III disease.

No cell sorting was done before RNA was extracted from the tissue. This non-tumor lung sample came from over 3 cm beyond the tumor edge. The CDR3 covers 13 residues. CDR1 is MDHEN and CDR2 is SYDVKM in the germline V gene. The germline V and J ends were trimmed by 5 bases and 5 bases, with 12 bases remaining between them. The table lists this clonotype with many counts. The antigen remains unidentified. Three rounds of nested PCR, following a modified ARM-PCR protocol, produced the TCRbeta library. TCRdb ran MiXCR on the multiplex PCR reads and lists one entry per CDR3 protein. The table has about 77,000 distinct CDR3 sequences, 76% seen once. Study results and limitations: Higher tumor TCR diversity was associated with shorter survival. Normal lung showed higher cumulative top 100 clone frequency than tumor. Compared with tumor, normal lung showed significantly lower TCR diversity.

V and J are TRBV28 and TRBJ1-2; no definite D call. The source is an older man with non-small cell lung cancer. Sequenced: distant non-tumor lung tissue. The CDR3 here is CASSPDGRYGYTF. The DNA for the CDR3 is TGTGCCAGCAGTCCCGACGGGCGTTATGGCTACACCTTC.